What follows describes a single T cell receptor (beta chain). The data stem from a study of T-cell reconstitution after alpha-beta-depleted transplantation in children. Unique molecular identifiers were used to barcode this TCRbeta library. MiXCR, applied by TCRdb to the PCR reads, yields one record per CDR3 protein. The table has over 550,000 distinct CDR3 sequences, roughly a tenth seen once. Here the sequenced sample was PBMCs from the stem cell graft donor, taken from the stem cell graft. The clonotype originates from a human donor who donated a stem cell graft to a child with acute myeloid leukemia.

CDR3 sequence reads: CASSPLDSPNTEAFF. The CDR3 DNA reads as TGTGCCAGCTCACCACTCGACAGCCCGAACACTGAAGCTTTCTTT. The chain recombines TRBV18 with TRBJ1-1; possible D gene TRBD1, 5 bases. In germline, CDR1 is KGHSH, CDR2 LQKENI. The CDR3 extends over 15 amino acids. V lost 1 base and J 1 base, leaving 10 bases between the germline ends. The full variable domain, its missing parts supplied by reference TRBV18 and TRBJ1-1, is NAGVMQNPRHLVRRRGQEARLRCSPMKGHSHVYWYRQLPEEGLKFMVYLQKENIIDESGMPKERFSAEFPKEGPSILRIQQVVRGDSAAYFCASSPLDSPNTEAFFGQGTRLTVV.